The clone carrying this T cell receptor (beta chain) was seen just once. Using a J-beta primer mix together with a sample-barcoded 5' primer, a second PCR was run for roughly 7 to 11 cycles. TCRdb ran MiXCR on the 5' RACE reads and lists one entry per CDR3 protein. The top ten clones hold about 42% of a sample with approximately 800,000 distinct CDR3 sequences, roughly 50% of them seen once. This entry comes from a study of blood T cells in healthy people across ages. This CDR3 is built from 15 residues. CDR1 is KGHSH and CDR2 is LQKENI in the germline V gene. Trimming stripped 3 bases from V and 0 bases from J, with 9 bases between.

V gene TRBV18 combines with J gene TRBJ2-4; no definite D call. This receptor was identified in an elderly man in good health. The sample taken for sequencing was blood. The CDR3 DNA reads TGTGCCAGCTCACCCGAAATGGGAGCCAAAAACATTCAGTACTTC. Protein: CASSPEMGAKNIQYF. Variable domain in full (rest from reference TRBV18 and TRBJ2-4): NAGVMQNPRHLVRRRGQEARLRCSPMKGHSHVYWYRQLPEEGLKFMVYLQKENIIDESGMPKERFSAEFPKEGPSILRIQQVVRGDSAAYFCASSPEMGAKNIQYFGAGTRLSVL.